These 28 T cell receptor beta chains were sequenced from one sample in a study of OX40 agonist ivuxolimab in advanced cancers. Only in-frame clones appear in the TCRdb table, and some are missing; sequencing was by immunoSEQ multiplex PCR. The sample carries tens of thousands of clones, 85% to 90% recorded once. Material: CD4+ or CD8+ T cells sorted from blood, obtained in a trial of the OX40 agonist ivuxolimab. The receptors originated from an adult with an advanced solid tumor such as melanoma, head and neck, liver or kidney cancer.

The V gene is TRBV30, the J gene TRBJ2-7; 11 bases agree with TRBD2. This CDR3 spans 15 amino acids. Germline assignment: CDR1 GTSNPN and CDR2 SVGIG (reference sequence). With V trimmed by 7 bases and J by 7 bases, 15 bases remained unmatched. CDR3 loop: CAYLKGLAGFGEQYF. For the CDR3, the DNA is TGTGCCTACTTAAAAGGACTAGCGGGCTTCGGGGAGCAGTACTTC.

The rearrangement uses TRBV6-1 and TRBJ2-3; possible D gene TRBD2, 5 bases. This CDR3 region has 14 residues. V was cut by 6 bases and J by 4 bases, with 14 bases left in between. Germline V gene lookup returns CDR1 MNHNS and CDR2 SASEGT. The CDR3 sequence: CASRLDSAADTQYF. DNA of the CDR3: TGTGCCAGCAGGCTGGACTCGGCGGCAGATACGCAGTATTTT.

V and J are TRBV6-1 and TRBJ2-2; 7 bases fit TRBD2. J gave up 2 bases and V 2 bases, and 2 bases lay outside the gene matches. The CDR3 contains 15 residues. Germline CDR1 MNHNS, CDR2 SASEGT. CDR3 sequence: CASSESGLNTGELFF. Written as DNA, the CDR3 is TGTGCCAGCAGTGAATCGGGACTAAACACCGGGGAGCTGTTTTTT.

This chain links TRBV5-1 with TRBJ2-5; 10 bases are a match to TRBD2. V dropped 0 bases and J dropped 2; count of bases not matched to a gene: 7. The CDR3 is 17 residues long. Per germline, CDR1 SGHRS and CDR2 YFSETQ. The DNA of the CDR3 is TGCGCCAGCAGCTTGGGGGGACTAGCGATTGCACAAGAGACCCAGTACTTC. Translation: CASSLGGLAIAQETQYF.

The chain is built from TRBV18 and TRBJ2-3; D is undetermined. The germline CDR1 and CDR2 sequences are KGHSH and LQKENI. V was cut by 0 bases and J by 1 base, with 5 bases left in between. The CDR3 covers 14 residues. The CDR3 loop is CASSPPYGTDTQYF. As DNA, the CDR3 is TGTGCCAGCTCACCACCGTATGGCACAGATACGCAGTATTTT.

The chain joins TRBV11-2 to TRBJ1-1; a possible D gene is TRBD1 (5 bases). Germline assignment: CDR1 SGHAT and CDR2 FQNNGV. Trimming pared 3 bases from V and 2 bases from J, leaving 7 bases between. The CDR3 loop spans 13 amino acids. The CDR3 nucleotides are TGTGCCAGCAGCTTTGACAGAAACACTGAAGCTTTCTTT. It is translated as CASSFDRNTEAFF.

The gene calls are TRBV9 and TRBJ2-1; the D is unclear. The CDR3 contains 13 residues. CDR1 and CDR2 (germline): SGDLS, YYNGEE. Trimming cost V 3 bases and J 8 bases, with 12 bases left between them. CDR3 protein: CASSEGMWDEQFF. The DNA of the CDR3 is TGTGCCAGCAGCGAAGGGATGTGGGATGAGCAGTTCTTC.

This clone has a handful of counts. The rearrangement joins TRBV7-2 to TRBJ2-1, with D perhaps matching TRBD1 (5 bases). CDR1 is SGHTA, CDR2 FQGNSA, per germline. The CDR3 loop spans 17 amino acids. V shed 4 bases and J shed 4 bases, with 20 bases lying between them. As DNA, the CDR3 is TGTGCCAGCAGCTATTATCGGCAGGGCGGTCTATACAATGAGCAGTTCTTC. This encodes CASSYYRQGGLYNEQFF.

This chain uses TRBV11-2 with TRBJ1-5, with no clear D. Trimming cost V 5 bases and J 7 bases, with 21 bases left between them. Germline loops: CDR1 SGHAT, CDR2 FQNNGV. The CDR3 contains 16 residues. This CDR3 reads CASSRVVGRASQPQHF. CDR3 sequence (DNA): TGTGCCAGCAGCAGGGTAGTCGGTAGGGCCAGCCAGCCCCAGCATTTT. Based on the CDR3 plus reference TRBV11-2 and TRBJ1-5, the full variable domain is EAGVAQSPRYKIIEKRQSVAFWCNPISGHATLYWYQQILGQGPKLLIQFQNNGVVDDSQLPKDRFSAERLKGVDSTLKIQPAKLEDSAVYLCASSRVVGRASQPQHFGDGTRLSIL.

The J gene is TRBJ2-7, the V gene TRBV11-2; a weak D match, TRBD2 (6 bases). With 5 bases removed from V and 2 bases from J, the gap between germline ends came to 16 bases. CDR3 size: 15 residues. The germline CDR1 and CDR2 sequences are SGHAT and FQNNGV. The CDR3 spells CASSPGDGVAYEQYF. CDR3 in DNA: TGTGCCAGCAGCCCGGGGGACGGCGTGGCCTACGAGCAGTACTTC.

CDR3 sequence reads: CASSRTSVSNEQFF. DNA for the CDR3: TGTGCCAGCAGCCGGACTAGCGTGAGTAATGAGCAGTTCTTC. This rearrangement joins TRBV25-1 to TRBJ2-1, with 9 bases fitting TRBD2. The CDR3 is made up of 14 amino acids. J gave up 7 bases and V 6 bases, and 7 bases lay outside the gene matches. Per the germline V gene, CDR1 is MGHDK and CDR2 is SYGVNS.

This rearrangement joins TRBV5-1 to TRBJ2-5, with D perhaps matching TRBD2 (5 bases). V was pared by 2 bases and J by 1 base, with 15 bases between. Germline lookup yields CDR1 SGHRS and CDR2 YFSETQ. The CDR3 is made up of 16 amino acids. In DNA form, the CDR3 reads TGCGCCAGCAGCTTCTCTCGCGGAGGTCCCCAAGAGACCCAGTACTTC. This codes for CASSFSRGGPQETQYF.

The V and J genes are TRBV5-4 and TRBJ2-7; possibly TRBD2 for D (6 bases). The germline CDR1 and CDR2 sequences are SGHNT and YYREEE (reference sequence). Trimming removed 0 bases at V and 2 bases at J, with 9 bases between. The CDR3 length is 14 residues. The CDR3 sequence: CASSLGGGPYEQYF. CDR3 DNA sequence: TGTGCCAGCAGCTTGGGGGGAGGACCCTACGAGCAGTACTTC.

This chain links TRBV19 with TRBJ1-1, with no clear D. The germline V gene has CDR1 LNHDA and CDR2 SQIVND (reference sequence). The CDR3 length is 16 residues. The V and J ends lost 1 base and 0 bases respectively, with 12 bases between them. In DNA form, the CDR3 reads TGTGCCAGTAGTATAGGATTGGGCCTTATGAACACTGAAGCTTTCTTT. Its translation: CASSIGLGLMNTEAFF.

CDR3 region: CASSPHAGGGEQYF. In nucleotides, the CDR3 is TGTGCCAGCAGCCCTCATGCGGGAGGGGGCGAGCAGTACTTC. The chain links TRBV6-6 to TRBJ2-7, with 9 bases matching TRBD2. This CDR3 comprises 14 residues. J was trimmed by 6 bases and V by 6 bases; bases with no gene match: 9. The germline gives CDR1 MNHNY, CDR2 SVGAGI (reference sequence).

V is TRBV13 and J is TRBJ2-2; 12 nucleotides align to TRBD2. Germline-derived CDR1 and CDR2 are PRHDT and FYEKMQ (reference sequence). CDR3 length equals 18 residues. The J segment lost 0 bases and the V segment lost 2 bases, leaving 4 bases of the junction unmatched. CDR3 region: CASSLRLAGGPNTGELFF. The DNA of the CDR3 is TGTGCCAGCAGCTTAAGGCTAGCGGGAGGGCCGAACACCGGGGAGCTGTTTTTT.

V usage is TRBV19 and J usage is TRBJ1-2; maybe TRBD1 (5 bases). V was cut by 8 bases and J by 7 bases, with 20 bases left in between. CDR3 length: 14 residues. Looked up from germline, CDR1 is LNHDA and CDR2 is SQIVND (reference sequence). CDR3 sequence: CASRQVAQRGGYTF. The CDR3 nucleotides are TGTGCCAGTCGCCAAGTGGCCCAAAGGGGTGGCTACACCTTC.

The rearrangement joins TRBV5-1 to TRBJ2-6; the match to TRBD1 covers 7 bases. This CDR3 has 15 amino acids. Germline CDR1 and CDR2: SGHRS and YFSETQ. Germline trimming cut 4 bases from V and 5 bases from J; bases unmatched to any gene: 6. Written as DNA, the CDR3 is TGCGCCAGCAGCGTGGACAGGATCAGGGCCAACGTCCTGACTTTC. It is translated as CASSVDRIRANVLTF.

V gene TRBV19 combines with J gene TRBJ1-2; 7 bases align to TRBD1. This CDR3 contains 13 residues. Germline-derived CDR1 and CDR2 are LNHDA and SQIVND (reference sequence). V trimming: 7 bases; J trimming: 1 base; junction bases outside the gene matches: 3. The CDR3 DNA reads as TGTGCCAGTACCCGGGACAGTAACTATGGCTACACCTTC. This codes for CASTRDSNYGYTF.

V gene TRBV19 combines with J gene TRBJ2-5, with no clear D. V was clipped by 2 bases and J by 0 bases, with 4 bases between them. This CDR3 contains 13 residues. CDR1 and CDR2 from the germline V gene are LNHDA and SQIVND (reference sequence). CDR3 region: CASSISDQETQYF. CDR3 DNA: TGTGCCAGTAGTATATCCGACCAAGAGACCCAGTACTTC.

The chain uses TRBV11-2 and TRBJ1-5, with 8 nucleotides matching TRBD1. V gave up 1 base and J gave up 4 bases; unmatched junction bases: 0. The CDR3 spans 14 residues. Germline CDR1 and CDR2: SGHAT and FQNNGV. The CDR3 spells CASSLGTGNQPQHF. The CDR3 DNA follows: TGTGCCAGCAGCTTAGGGACAGGGAATCAGCCCCAGCATTTT.

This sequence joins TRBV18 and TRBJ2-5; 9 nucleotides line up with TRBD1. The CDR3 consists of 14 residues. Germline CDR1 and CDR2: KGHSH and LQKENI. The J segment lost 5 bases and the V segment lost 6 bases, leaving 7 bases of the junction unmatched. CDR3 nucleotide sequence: TGTGCCAGCTCCCCCGGACAGGGGATCGAGACCCAGTACTTC. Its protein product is CASSPGQGIETQYF.

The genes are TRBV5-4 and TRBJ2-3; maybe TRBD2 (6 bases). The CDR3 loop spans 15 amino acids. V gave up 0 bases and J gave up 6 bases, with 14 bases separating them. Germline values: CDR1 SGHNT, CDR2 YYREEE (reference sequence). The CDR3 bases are TGTGCCAGCAGCTTGGCCGGAGGGGCAAGCGATACGCAGTATTTT. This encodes CASSLAGGASDTQYF.

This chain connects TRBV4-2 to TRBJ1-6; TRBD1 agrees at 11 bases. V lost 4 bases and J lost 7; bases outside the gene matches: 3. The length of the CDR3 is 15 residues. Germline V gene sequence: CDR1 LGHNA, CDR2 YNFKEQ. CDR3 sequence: CASSPGQGDNSPLHF. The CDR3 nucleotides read TGTGCCAGCAGCCCGGGACAGGGGGACAATTCACCCCTCCACTTT.

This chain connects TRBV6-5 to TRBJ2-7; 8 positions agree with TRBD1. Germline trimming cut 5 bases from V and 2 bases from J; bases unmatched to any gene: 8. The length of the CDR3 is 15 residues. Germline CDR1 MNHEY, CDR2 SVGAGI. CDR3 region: CASSGGRGLTYEQYF. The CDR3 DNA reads TGTGCCAGCAGTGGGGGCAGGGGGCTCACCTACGAGCAGTACTTC.

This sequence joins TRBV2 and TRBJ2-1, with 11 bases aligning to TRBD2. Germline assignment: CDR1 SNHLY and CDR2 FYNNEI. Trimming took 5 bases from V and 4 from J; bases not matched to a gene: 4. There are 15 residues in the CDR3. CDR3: CASSRLAGNYNEQFF. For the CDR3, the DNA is TGTGCCAGCAGTAGACTAGCGGGGAATTACAATGAGCAGTTCTTC.

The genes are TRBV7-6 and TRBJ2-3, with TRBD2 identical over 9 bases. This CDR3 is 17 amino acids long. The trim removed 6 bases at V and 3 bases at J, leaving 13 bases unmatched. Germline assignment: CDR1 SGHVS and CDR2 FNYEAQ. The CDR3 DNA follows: TGTGCCAGCAGTCCCACGGGTGGTAGCGGGGGAACAGATACGCAGTATTTT. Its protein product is CASSPTGGSGGTDTQYF.

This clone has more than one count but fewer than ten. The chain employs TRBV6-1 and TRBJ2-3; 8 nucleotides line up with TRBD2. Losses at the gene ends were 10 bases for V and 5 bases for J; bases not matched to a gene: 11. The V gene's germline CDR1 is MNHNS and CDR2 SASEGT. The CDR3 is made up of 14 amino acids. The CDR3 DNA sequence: TGTGCCACCAGACTGGGTAGCGGGGTAGATACGCAGTATTTT. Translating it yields CATRLGSGVDTQYF.